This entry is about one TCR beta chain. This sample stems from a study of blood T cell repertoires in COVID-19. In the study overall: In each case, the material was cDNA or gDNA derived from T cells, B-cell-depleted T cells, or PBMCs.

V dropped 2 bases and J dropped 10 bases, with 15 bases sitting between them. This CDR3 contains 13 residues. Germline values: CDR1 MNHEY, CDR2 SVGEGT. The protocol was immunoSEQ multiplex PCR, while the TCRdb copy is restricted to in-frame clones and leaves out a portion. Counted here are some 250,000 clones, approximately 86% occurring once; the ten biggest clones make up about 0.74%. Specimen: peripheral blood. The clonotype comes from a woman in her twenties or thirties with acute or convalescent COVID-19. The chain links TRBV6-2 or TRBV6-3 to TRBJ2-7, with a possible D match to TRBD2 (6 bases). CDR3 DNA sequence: TGTGCCAGCAGTTACCAGGGACTGAGAGGACAGTACTTC. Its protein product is CASSYQGLRGQYF.